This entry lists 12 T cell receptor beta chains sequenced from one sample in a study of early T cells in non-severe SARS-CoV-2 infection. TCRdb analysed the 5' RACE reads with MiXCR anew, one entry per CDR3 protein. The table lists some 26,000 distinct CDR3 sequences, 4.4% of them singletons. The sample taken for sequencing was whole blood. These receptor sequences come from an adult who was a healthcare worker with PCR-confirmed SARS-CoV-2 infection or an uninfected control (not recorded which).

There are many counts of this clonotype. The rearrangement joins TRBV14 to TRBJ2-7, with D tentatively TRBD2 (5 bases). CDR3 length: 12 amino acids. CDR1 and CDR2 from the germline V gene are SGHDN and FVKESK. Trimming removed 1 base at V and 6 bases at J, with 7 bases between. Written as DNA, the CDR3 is TGTGCCAGCAGCCAAGGAGGGCGCGAGCAGTACTTC. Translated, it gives CASSQGGREQYF.

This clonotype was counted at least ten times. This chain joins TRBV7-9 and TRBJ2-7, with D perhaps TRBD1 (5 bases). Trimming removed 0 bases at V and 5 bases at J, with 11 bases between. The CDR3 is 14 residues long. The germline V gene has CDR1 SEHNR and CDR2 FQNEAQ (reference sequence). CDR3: CASSLARSRDEQYF. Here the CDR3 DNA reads TGTGCCAGCAGCTTAGCTCGATCCAGGGACGAGCAGTACTTC.

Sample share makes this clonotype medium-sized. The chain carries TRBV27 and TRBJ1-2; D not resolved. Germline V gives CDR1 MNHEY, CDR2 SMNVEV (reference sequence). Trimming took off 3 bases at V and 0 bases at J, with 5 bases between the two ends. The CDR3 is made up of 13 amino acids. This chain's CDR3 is CASSLGANYGYTF. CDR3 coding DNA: TGTGCCAGCAGTTTGGGAGCTAACTATGGCTACACCTTC.

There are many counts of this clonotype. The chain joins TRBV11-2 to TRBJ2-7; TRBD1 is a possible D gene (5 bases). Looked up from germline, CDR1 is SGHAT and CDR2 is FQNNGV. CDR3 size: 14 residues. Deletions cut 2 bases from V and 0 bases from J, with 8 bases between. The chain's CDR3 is CASSLQGSSYEQYF. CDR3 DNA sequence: TGTGCCAGCAGCTTACAGGGTAGCTCCTACGAGCAGTACTTC.

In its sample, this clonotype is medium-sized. CDR3 region: CASSSLGGASTDTQYF. The CDR3 bases are TGTGCCAGCAGCTCTCTGGGGGGGGCCTCCACAGATACGCAGTATTTT. This chain uses TRBV7-2 with TRBJ2-3, with a tentative D call TRBD2 (7 bases). From germline, CDR1 is SGHTA and CDR2 FQGNSA. The CDR3 contains 16 residues. Trimming shortened V by 4 bases and J by 2 bases, and 16 bases separated the two germline ends.

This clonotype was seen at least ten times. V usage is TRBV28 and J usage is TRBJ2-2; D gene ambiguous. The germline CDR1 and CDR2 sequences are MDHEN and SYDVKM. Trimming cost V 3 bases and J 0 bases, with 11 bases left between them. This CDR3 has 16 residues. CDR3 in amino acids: CASSLRTSANTGELFF. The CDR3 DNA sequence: TGTGCCAGCAGTTTGCGGACCAGCGCGAACACCGGGGAGCTGTTTTTT. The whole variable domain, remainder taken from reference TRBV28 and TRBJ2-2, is DVKVTQSSRYLVKRTGEKVFLECVQDMDHENMFWYRQDPGLGLRLIYFSYDVKMKEKGDIPEGYSVSREKKERFSLILESASTNQTSMYLCASSLRTSANTGELFFGEGSRLTVL.

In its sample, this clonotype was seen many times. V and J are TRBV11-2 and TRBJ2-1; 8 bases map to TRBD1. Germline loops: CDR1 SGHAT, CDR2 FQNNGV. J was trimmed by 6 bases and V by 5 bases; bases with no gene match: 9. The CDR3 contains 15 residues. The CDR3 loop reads CASSPNPTGGNEQFF. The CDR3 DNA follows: TGTGCCAGCAGCCCCAACCCTACAGGGGGCAATGAGCAGTTCTTC.

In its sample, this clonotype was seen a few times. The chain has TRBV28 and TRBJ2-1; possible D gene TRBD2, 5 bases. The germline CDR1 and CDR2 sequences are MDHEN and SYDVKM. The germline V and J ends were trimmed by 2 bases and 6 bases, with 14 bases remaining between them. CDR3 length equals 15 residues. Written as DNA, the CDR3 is TGTGCCAGCAGTTTAAACCCCACCCGGGGCAATGAGCAGTTCTTC. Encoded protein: CASSLNPTRGNEQFF.

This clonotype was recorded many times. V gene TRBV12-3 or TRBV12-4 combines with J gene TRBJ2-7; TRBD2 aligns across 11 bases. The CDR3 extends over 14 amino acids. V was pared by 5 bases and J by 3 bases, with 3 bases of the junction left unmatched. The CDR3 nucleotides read TGTGCCAGCAGTCTAGGGACTAGCGGCTACGAGCAGTACTTC. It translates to CASSLGTSGYEQYF.

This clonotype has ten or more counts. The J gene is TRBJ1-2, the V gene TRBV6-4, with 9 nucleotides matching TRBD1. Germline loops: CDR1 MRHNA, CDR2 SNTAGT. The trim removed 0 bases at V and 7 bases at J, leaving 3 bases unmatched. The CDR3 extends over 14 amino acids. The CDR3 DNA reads TGTGCCAGCAGTGACTCATGGGGACAGGGTGGCTACACCTTC. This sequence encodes CASSDSWGQGGYTF.

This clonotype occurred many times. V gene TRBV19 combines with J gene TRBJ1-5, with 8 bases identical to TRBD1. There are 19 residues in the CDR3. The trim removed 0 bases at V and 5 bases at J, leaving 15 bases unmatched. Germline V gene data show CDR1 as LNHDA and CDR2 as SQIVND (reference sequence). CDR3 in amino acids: CASSIDSRGAGGSYQPQHF. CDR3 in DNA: TGTGCCAGTAGTATAGATTCGAGGGGCGCAGGGGGCTCGTATCAGCCCCAGCATTTT.

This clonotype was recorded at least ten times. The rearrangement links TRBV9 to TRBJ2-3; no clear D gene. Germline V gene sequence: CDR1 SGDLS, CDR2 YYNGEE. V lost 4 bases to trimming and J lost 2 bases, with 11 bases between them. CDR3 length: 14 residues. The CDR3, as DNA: TGTGCCAGCAGCCCCTGGGCCCCCACAGATACGCAGTATTTT. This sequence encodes CASSPWAPTDTQYF.